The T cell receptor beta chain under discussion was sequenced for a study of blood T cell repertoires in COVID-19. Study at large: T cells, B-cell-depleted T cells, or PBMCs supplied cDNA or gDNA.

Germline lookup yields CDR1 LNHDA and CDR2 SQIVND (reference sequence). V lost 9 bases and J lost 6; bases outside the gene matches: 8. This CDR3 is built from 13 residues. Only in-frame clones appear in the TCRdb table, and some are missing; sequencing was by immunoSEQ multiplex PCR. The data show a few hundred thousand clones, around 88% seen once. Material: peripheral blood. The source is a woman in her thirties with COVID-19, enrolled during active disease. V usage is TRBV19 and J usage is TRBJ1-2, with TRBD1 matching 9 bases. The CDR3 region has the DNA TGTGCCAGCCGCAGGGACAGGGACAATGGCTACACCTTC. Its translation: CASRRDRDNGYTF.